Each of the 21 T cell receptor beta chains below was sequenced from the same sample in a study of blood T cell repertoires in COVID-19. The assay was immunoSEQ multiplex PCR, and TCRdb's table has in-frame clones only and misses some. The sample includes 200,000 to 250,000 clones, more than 80% of them seen just once. Sequenced material: PBMCs or T cells enriched from blood (not recorded which). These receptors came from a man aged 55-75 years who had recovered from COVID-19.

The rearrangement links TRBV27 to TRBJ1-6, with 9 bases fitting TRBD1. CDR1 and CDR2 (germline): MNHEY, SMNVEV (reference sequence). V shed 5 bases and J 7 bases; nucleotides not matched to a gene: 9. The CDR3 runs 16 residues. CDR3 sequence reads: CASSLHLGQGNSPLHF. DNA of the CDR3: TGTGCCAGCAGTCTCCACCTCGGACAGGGGAATTCACCCCTCCACTTT.

This CDR3 is CASSSRDRGWEQYF. Written as DNA, the CDR3 is TGTGCCAGCAGCTCCCGGGACAGGGGGTGGGAGCAGTACTTC. The V gene is TRBV11-2, the J gene TRBJ2-7; 11 bases map to TRBD1. V shed 4 bases, J shed 7 bases, and the junction held 6 bases outside the gene matches. The V gene's germline CDR1 is SGHAT and CDR2 FQNNGV. There are 14 residues in the CDR3. Full variable domain (remainder filled in from reference TRBV11-2 and TRBJ2-7): EAGVAQSPRYKIIEKRQSVAFWCNPISGHATLYWYQQILGQGPKLLIQFQNNGVVDDSQLPKDRFSAERLKGVDSTLKIQPAKLEDSAVYLCASSSRDRGWEQYFGPGTRLTVT.

The J gene is TRBJ1-5, the V gene TRBV19; 11 nucleotides agree with TRBD1. Germline V CDR1 and CDR2: LNHDA, SQIVND (reference sequence). There are 20 residues in the CDR3. The trim removed 4 bases at V and 3 bases at J, leaving 17 bases unmatched. The CDR3 coding sequence is TGTGCCAGTAGTAACGAAGTCGGACAGGGGGCTGTGTATTCCAATCAGCCCCAGCATTTT. Translated, it gives CASSNEVGQGAVYSNQPQHF.

The chain has TRBV7-2 and TRBJ1-5; no clear D. In germline, CDR1 is SGHTA, CDR2 FQGNSA. The germline V and J ends were trimmed by 3 bases and 0 bases, with 9 bases remaining between them. The CDR3 length is 15 residues. CDR3 coding DNA: TGTGCCAGCAGCTTTTCGGGATATAGCAATCAGCCCCAGCATTTT. The encoded protein is CASSFSGYSNQPQHF.

The chain joins TRBV15 to TRBJ2-5; D is possibly TRBD2 (5 bases). Per germline, CDR1 LNHNV and CDR2 YYDKDF (reference sequence). The V and J ends lost 0 bases and 5 bases respectively, with 16 bases between them. This CDR3 comprises 16 residues. CDR3 sequence: CATSRDSRMTGETQYF. The CDR3 DNA is TGTGCCACCAGCAGAGACTCGCGCATGACGGGGGAGACCCAGTACTTC.

The rearrangement links TRBV29-1 to TRBJ2-7, with a weak D call TRBD1 (5 bases). The germline gives CDR1 SQVTM, CDR2 ANQGSEA. The CDR3 sequence is 13 residues long. Trimming cost V 0 bases and J 3 bases, with 9 bases left between them. In DNA form, the CDR3 reads TGCAGCGTTGAAGAGGGGCCGGGCTACGAGCAGTACTTC. Protein: CSVEEGPGYEQYF.

The gene calls are TRBV6-1 and TRBJ1-2; tentative D call: TRBD1 (5 bases). V was cut by 6 bases and J by 7 bases, with 15 bases left in between. Germline V gene data show CDR1 as MNHNS and CDR2 as SASEGT. CDR3 size: 13 residues. The CDR3 nucleotides read TGTGCCAGCAGCCCCCGGGGGGGATCTGGCTACACCTTC. Encoded protein: CASSPRGGSGYTF.

The chain combines TRBV6-4 with TRBJ2-2, with 10 positions matching TRBD2. This CDR3 is built from 16 residues. Germline CDR1 is MRHNA and CDR2 is SNTAGT. Losses at the gene ends were 4 bases for V and 2 bases for J; bases not matched to a gene: 4. CDR3 nucleotides: TGTGCCAGCAGTGCTCTAGCGGGGGCTAACACCGGGGAGCTGTTTTTT. Encoded protein: CASSALAGANTGELFF.

The chain is built from TRBV2 and TRBJ2-6; D unclear. The germline V and J ends were trimmed by 6 bases and 4 bases, with 10 bases remaining between them. Looked up from germline, CDR1 is SNHLY and CDR2 is FYNNEI. The CDR3 totals 14 residues. Here the CDR3 reads CASRTSTGANVLTF. As DNA, the CDR3 is TGTGCCAGCAGAACGTCTACCGGGGCCAACGTCCTGACTTTC.

The genes are TRBV19 and TRBJ2-3; TRBD1 is a possible D gene (5 bases). CDR1 and CDR2 (germline): LNHDA, SQIVND (reference sequence). This CDR3 contains 14 residues. V lost 3 bases to trimming and J lost 4 bases, with 11 bases between them. As DNA, the CDR3 is TGTGCCAGTAGTATTGCTCCAGGGCCAGATACGCAGTATTTT. It yields the protein CASSIAPGPDTQYF.

The chain is built from TRBV7-3 and TRBJ2-1; 7 nucleotides match TRBD1. The CDR3 is 15 amino acids. CDR1 and CDR2 from the germline V gene are SGHTA and FQGTGA. J gave up 0 bases and V 5 bases, and 4 bases lay outside the gene matches. Here the CDR3 DNA reads TGTGCCAGCAGCCTCGGGACAGACTCCTACAATGAGCAGTTCTTC. This translates into CASSLGTDSYNEQFF.

Written as DNA, the CDR3 is TGTGCCAGTAGTTTGACAGCGAACACTGAAGCTTTCTTT. It specifies CASSLTANTEAFF. The gene calls are TRBV19 and TRBJ1-1; D might be TRBD1 (5 bases). Germline assignment: CDR1 LNHDA and CDR2 SQIVND (reference sequence). Trimming took off 5 bases at V and 1 base at J, with 8 bases between the two ends. The CDR3 consists of 13 residues.

V and J are TRBV3-1 (or the pseudogene TRBV3-2) and TRBJ2-2; D uncertain. Trimming took off 2 bases at V and 5 bases at J, with 9 bases between the two ends. This CDR3 is 14 amino acids long. Germline lookup yields CDR1 LGHDT and CDR2 YNNKEL (reference sequence). CDR3: CASSQTSATGELFF. The CDR3 nucleotides are TGTGCCAGCAGCCAAACAAGCGCGACCGGGGAGCTGTTTTTT.

This rearrangement joins TRBV11-3 to TRBJ2-3; 13 bases match TRBD2. The CDR3 covers 16 residues. V lost 4 bases and J lost 8; bases outside the gene matches: 9. CDR1 and CDR2 from the germline V gene are SGHNT and YENEEA. CDR3 nucleotides: TGTGCCAGCAGCTCTGCGACTAGCGGGGGGTTTGGTACGCAGTATTTT. It codes for CASSSATSGGFGTQYF.

The chain uses TRBV30 and TRBJ1-2; D perhaps matches TRBD1 (6 bases). This CDR3 is built from 12 residues. V lost 8 bases and J lost 0, with 10 bases in between. The germline V gene encodes CDR1 GTSNPN and CDR2 SVGIG (reference sequence). CDR3 residues: CAGKGANYGYTF. Here the CDR3 DNA reads TGTGCCGGCAAGGGGGCTAACTATGGCTACACCTTC.

As regards this clone: Compared with germline, one end of the junction differs, possibly owing to a read error. The V call is TRBV14, the J call TRBJ2-1; 8 nucleotides match TRBD1. The CDR3 loop spans 16 amino acids. From germline, CDR1 is SGHDN and CDR2 FVKESK. CDR3 sequence reads: CASSTRTGRSFNEQFF. The DNA for the CDR3 is TGTGCCAGCAGCACCCGGACAGGGAGATCCTTCAATGAGCAGTTCTTC.

The rearrangement links TRBV5-8 to TRBJ2-1; D ambiguous. Germline-derived CDR1 and CDR2 are SGHTS and YDEGEE. Trimming removed 0 bases from V and 4 bases from J, with 8 bases in between. The CDR3 extends over 14 amino acids. The CDR3 sequence is CASSLGQVYNEQFF. The CDR3 coding sequence is TGTGCCAGCAGCTTGGGGCAGGTGTACAATGAGCAGTTCTTC. Using reference TRBV5-8 and TRBJ2-1 for the parts outside the CDR3, the full variable domain is EAGVTQSPTHLIKTRGQQATLRCSPISGHTSVYWYQQALGLGLQFLLWYDEGEERNRGNFPPRFSGRQFPNYSSELNVNALELEDSALYLCASSLGQVYNEQFFGPGTRLTVL.

As to this clone: One junction end does not reproduce the germline sequence, and a read error may be involved. The rearrangement joins TRBV7-7 to TRBJ2-5; perhaps TRBD2 as D (6 bases). Germline V lookup: CDR1 SSHAT, CDR2 FNYEAQ (reference sequence). The CDR3 is 13 residues long. DNA for the CDR3: TGTGCTAGCAGCCTGACTAGTCCAGAGACCCAGTACTTC. Protein sequence: CASSLTSPETQYF.

The CDR3 DNA reads TGTGCCAGCAGCCCGATAGCGTCCTTTAGCACAGATACGCAGTATTTT. Protein: CASSPIASFSTDTQYF. The V gene is TRBV7-3, the J gene TRBJ2-3; D perhaps matches TRBD2 (5 bases). Germline V gene sequence: CDR1 SGHTA, CDR2 FQGTGA. This CDR3 contains 16 residues. Trimming cost V 5 bases and J 0 bases, with 15 bases left between them.

The chain employs TRBV5-4 and TRBJ2-1; maybe TRBD2 (6 bases). The germline gives CDR1 SGHNT, CDR2 YYREEE (reference sequence). CDR3 size: 17 residues. V lost 4 bases and J lost 2, with 19 bases in between. The CDR3 nucleotides are TGTGCCAGCAGCACCGGTAGCGGTAGGCCAACCTACAATGAGCAGTTCTTC. Its protein is CASSTGSGRPTYNEQFF.

The V gene is TRBV11-3, the J gene TRBJ2-5; D unresolved. The CDR3 is 16 residues long. CDR1 and CDR2 from the germline V gene are SGHNT and YENEEA. Trimming removed 1 base from V and 1 base from J, with 13 bases in between. The DNA of the CDR3 is TGTGCCAGCAGCTTAGGAAACAGCCCAGGCCAAGAGACCCAGTACTTC. This encodes CASSLGNSPGQETQYF.